The 8 T cell receptor beta chains given below trace back to one sample, sequenced in a study of persistence of HIV-infected CD4 T cells. Stimulation used 9 to 10 ug/mL lysate from CMV-infected fibroblasts. CD40L/CD69 double-negative CD45RO-high memory CD4+ T cells were collected. Their recognized antigens are unknown. The libraries were made with immunoSEQ version 4 in survey mode. The method was immunoSEQ multiplex PCR; TCRdb's version includes in-frame clones alone and lacks a portion of them. The data contain approximately 30,000 clones, roughly 82% of them singletons. The sequenced sample was CD4+ T cells sorted from PBMCs after roughly 20-hour stimulation, obtained from a patient who received antiretroviral therapy. All receptors come from an adult woman with HIV who was CMV-seropositive.

This sequence joins TRBV3-1 (or the pseudogene TRBV3-2) and TRBJ1-2; 8 nucleotides agree with TRBD1. The junction had 13 bases not matched to a gene; V was cut back by 5 bases and J by 8 bases. CDR1 LGHDT and CDR2 YNNKEL come from the germline V gene (reference sequence). CDR3 size: 15 residues. CDR3 sequence reads: CASSTLQGATGGYTF. The CDR3 DNA follows: TGTGCCAGCAGCACACTTCAGGGGGCCACGGGGGGCTACACCTTC.

The chain carries TRBV2 and TRBJ2-4, with D unclear. Germline V CDR1 and CDR2: SNHLY, FYNNEI. The CDR3 runs 14 residues. V lost 3 bases, J lost 1 base, and 7 bases lay in between. The CDR3 sequence is CASSEVSAKNIQYF. CDR3 sequence (DNA): TGTGCCAGCAGTGAGGTAAGTGCCAAAAACATTCAGTACTTC.

This chain links TRBV30 with TRBJ1-1; TRBD1 might be the D (5 bases). In germline, CDR1 is GTSNPN, CDR2 SVGIG (reference sequence). The length of the CDR3 is 11 residues. V lost 5 bases and J lost 8, with 12 bases in between. The CDR3 nucleotides read TGTGCCTGGGGGGCGTGGGGGGAAGCTTTCTTT. This translates into CAWGAWGEAFF.

The chain employs TRBV5-1 and TRBJ2-2; D not resolved. Trimming shortened V by 2 bases and J by 0 bases, and 8 bases separated the two germline ends. The CDR3 has 15 amino acids. CDR1 is SGHRS and CDR2 is YFSETQ in the germline V gene. In DNA, the CDR3 is TGCGCCAGCAGCTTAGGGCCGCCGAACACCGGGGAGCTGTTTTTT. Residues: CASSLGPPNTGELFF. Filled out from reference TRBV5-1 and TRBJ2-2, the complete variable domain reads KAGVTQTPRYLIKTRGQQVTLSCSPISGHRSVSWYQQTPGQGLQFLFEYFSETQRNKGNFPGRFSGRQFSNSRSEMNVSTLELGDSALYLCASSLGPPNTGELFFGEGSRLTVL.

J is TRBJ2-5 and V is TRBV28; D remains unclear. The CDR3 spans 11 residues. V was clipped by 3 bases and J by 5 bases, with 4 bases between them. Germline values: CDR1 MDHEN, CDR2 SYDVKM. The CDR3 DNA is TGTGCCAGCAGTTTCTTGGAGACCCAGTACTTC. Translation gives CASSFLETQYF.

V usage is TRBV10-3 and J usage is TRBJ1-2; 8 nucleotides match TRBD1. V shed 0 bases and J 8 bases; nucleotides not matched to a gene: 14. The CDR3 runs to 17 residues. The germline gives CDR1 ENHRY, CDR2 SYGVKD. The CDR3 loop reads CAISESGSGGALRGYTF. The CDR3 DNA reads TGTGCCATCAGTGAGTCGGGGTCAGGGGGCGCTCTCCGAGGCTACACCTTC.

This rearrangement joins TRBV6-5 to TRBJ1-5; D not certain. CDR3 length: 16 residues. Germline V gene sequence: CDR1 MNHEY, CDR2 SVGAGI. Between the trimmed V and J ends, which lost 4 bases and 4 bases, there was a span of 17 bases. The CDR3 protein is CASSLRASTTNQPQHF. In nucleotides, the CDR3 is TGTGCCAGCAGTTTAAGGGCCTCGACTACGAATCAGCCCCAGCATTTT.

The V call is TRBV10-3, the J call TRBJ1-5; TRBD1 aligns across 11 bases. The CDR3 runs 15 residues. V shed 4 bases, J shed 3 bases, and the junction held 2 bases outside the gene matches. In germline, CDR1 is ENHRY, CDR2 SYGVKD. CDR3 protein: CAISAGQGVNQPQHF. The DNA for the CDR3 is TGTGCCATCAGTGCGGGACAGGGGGTCAATCAGCCCCAGCATTTT.